This T cell receptor (beta chain) was documented in a study of blood T cells in healthy people across ages. CDR1 MDHEN and CDR2 SYDVKM come from the germline V gene. The CDR3 totals 16 residues. V gave up 6 bases and J gave up 1 base, with 16 bases separating them. This clonotype occurred a few times. It was with a sample-barcoded 5' primer and a J-beta primer mix that a second PCR of roughly 7 to 12 cycles was run. All cDNA molecules were each tagged by a template-switch adaptor with 12 random nucleotides. MiXCR, applied by TCRdb to the 5' RACE reads, yields one record per CDR3 protein. Among about 1.8 million distinct CDR3 sequences listed, about 50% were seen once.

The rearrangement uses TRBV28 and TRBJ2-4; perhaps TRBD1 as D (6 bases). Sequencing was performed on blood. The sequence came from a woman aged 40 to 55 in good health. The CDR3 loop reads CASSVQGGWAKNIQYF. The CDR3 bases are TGTGCCAGCAGCGTACAGGGTGGATGGGCCAAAAACATTCAGTACTTC.